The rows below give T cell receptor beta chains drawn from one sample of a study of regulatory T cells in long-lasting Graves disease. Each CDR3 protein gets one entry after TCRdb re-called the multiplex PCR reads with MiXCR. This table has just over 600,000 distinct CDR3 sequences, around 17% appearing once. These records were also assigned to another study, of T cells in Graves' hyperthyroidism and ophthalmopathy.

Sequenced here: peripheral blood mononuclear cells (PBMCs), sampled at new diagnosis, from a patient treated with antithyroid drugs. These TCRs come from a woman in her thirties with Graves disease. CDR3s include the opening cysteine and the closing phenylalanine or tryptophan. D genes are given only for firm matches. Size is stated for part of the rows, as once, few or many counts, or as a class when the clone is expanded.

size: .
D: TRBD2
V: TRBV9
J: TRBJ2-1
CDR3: CASRGTGTSGSIDEQFF
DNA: TGTGCCAGCAGAGGTACCGGGACTAGCGGGAGTATCGATGAGCAGTTCTTC

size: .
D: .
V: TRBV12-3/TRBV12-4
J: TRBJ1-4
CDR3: CASSRTASNEKLFF
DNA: TGTGCCAGCAGTAGGACTGCCTCTAATGAAAAACTGTTTTTT

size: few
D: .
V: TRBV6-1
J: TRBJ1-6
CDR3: CASSGVQSYSPLHF
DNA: TGTGCCAGCAGTGGGGTTCAGTCTTATTCACCCCTCCACTTT

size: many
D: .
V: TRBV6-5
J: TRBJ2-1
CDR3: CASSYSGAGEGNEQFF
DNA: TGTGCCAGCAGTTACTCAGGGGCAGGGGAAGGCAATGAGCAGTTCTTC

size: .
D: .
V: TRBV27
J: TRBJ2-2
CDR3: CASAWGGNTGELFF
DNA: TGTGCCAGCGCTTGGGGAGGAAACACCGGGGAGCTGTTTTTT

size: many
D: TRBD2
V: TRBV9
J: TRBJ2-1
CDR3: CASSVRPGLAVEQFF
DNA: TGTGCCAGCAGCGTAAGGCCGGGACTAGCGGTTGAGCAGTTCTTC

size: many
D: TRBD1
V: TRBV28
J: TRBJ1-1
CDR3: CASSSDRGFMTEAFF
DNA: TGTGCCAGCAGTTCGGACAGGGGTTTTATGACTGAAGCTTTCTTT

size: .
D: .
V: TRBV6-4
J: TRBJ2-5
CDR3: CASRFRVTQETQYF
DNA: TGTGCCAGCAGGTTCAGGGTGACCCAAGAGACCCAGTACTTC

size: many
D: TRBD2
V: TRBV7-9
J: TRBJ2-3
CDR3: CASSWTSGRTDTQYF
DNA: TGTGCCAGCAGCTGGACTAGCGGGAGGACAGATACGCAGTATTTT

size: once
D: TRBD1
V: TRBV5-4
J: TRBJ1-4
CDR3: CASSLGGQGSELFF
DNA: TGTGCCAGCAGCTTGGGGGGACAGGGATCGGAACTGTTTTTT

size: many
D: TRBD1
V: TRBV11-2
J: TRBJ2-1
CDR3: CASSSKLGQGKSNEQFF
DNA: TGTGCCAGCAGCTCAAAACTCGGACAGGGGAAGAGCAATGAGCAGTTCTTC

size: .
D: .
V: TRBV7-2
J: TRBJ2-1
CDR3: CASTRGTTNEQFF
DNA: TGTGCCAGCACCAGAGGAACTACCAATGAGCAGTTCTTC

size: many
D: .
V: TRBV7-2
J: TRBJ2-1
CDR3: CASSLYSGSYNEQFF
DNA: TGTGCCAGCAGCTTGTACAGCGGCTCCTACAATGAGCAGTTCTTC

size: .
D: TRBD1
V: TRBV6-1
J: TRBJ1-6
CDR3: CASSEYWDRNNSPLHF
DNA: TGTGCCAGCAGTGAATATTGGGACAGAAATAATTCACCCCTCCACTTT

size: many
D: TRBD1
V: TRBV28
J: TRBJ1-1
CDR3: CASTIRGLNTEAFF
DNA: TGTGCCAGCACCATCAGGGGGCTGAACACTGAAGCTTTCTTT

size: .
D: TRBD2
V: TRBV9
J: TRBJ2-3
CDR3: CASSAAGGSLDTQYF
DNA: TGTGCCAGCAGCGCCGCCGGGGGGTCTTTAGATACGCAGTATTTT

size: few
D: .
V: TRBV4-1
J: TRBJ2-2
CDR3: CASSQGGARTGELFF
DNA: TGCGCCAGCAGCCAAGGGGGCGCGAGGACCGGGGAGCTGTTTTTT

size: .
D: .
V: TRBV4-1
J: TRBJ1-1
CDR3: CASSQIYGSTEAFF
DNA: TGCGCCAGCAGCCAAATCTATGGCAGCACTGAAGCTTTCTTT

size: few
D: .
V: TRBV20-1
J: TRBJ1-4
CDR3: CSAPREGQKLFF
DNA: TGCAGTGCTCCTCGGGAGGGCCAAAAACTGTTTTTT

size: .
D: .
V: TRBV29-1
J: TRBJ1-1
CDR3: CSARGVITEAFF
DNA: TGCAGCGCCCGGGGGGTGATCACTGAAGCTTTCTTT

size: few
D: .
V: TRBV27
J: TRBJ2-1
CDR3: CASSWGGVKSSYNEQFF
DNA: TGTGCCAGCAGTTGGGGTGGGGTGAAGAGCTCCTACAATGAGCAGTTCTTC

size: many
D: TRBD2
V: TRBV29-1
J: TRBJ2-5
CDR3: CSVEDSSGRQYAVSETQYF
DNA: TGCAGCGTTGAAGACTCTAGCGGGAGGCAATATGCGGTATCGGAGACCCAGTACTTC